Following are 18 T cell receptor beta chains from one sample sequenced in a study of identical twins' blood T cells (dated by TCRdb to 2012 to 2015). The method behind the library was 5' RACE. Sequencing instrument: Illumina Genome Analyzer IIx. The public reads were reanalyzed by TCRdb: fastp trimming at Q25, MiXCR alignment, in-frame beta chains only. One record per CDR3 amino acid sequence lists the most common genes and DNA. The sample profile shows 400,000 or so distinct CDR3 sequences; under 30% of them were found once. Of the sample, 6.1% is held by the ten largest clones. Source material: PBMCs. The receptor set was obtained from a woman between 18 and 50 years old in good health.

This clonotype turned up a few times. This chain connects TRBV7-9 to TRBJ2-7, with D hard to call. Germline CDR1 and CDR2: SEHNR and FQNEAQ (reference sequence). The germline V and J ends were trimmed by 0 bases and 5 bases, with 8 bases remaining between them. This CDR3 has 13 residues. For the CDR3, the DNA is TGTGCCAGCAGCTTAGCGGGATCGAACGAGCAGTACTTC. Encoded protein: CASSLAGSNEQYF.

The table lists this clonotype with a few counts. This sequence joins TRBV7-2 and TRBJ2-7, with 9 bases lining up with TRBD2. Trimming removed 1 base from V and 4 bases from J; junction bases left unmatched: 8. CDR1 and CDR2 (germline): SGHTA, FQGNSA. CDR3 length equals 16 residues. The CDR3 region is CASSLVLGSGGYEQYF. Here the CDR3 DNA reads TGTGCCAGCAGCTTAGTGCTTGGTAGCGGGGGTTACGAGCAGTACTTC. The complete variable domain, with remaining parts taken from reference TRBV7-2 and TRBJ2-7, reads GAGVSQSPSNKVTEKGKDVELRCDPISGHTALYWYRQSLGQGLEFLIYFQGNSAPDKSGLPSDRFSAERTGGSVSTLTIQRTQQEDSAVYLCASSLVLGSGGYEQYFGPGTRLTVT.

V and J are TRBV20-1 and TRBJ2-1; the D gene is possibly TRBD2 (6 bases). The CDR3 has 14 residues. Trimming pared 5 bases from V and 0 bases from J, leaving 11 bases between. Looked up from germline, CDR1 is DFQATT and CDR2 is SNEGSKA (reference sequence). The chain's CDR3 is CSAGPGSSYNEQFF. The CDR3 region has the DNA TGCAGTGCTGGACCCGGGAGCTCCTACAATGAGCAGTTCTTC.

This clonotype has a handful of counts. The genes are TRBV5-1 and TRBJ2-3; TRBD2 matches at 12 bases. Germline assignment: CDR1 SGHRS and CDR2 YFSETQ. V lost 8 bases to trimming and J lost 2 bases; unmatched junction nucleotides: 6. The CDR3 covers 15 residues. CDR3 DNA: TGCGCCAGTATGACTAGCGGGAGCACCACAGATACGCAGTATTTT. Its protein product is CASMTSGSTTDTQYF.

This chain joins TRBV10-3 and TRBJ1-3, with D hard to call. CDR3 length equals 10 residues. Trimming cost V 8 bases and J 8 bases, with 7 bases left between them. In germline, CDR1 is ENHRY, CDR2 SYGVKD. DNA of the CDR3: TGTGCCATCGAGGGAGACACCATATATTTT. This translates into CAIEGDTIYF.

J is TRBJ1-1 and V is TRBV6-2 or TRBV6-3; D might be TRBD1 (6 bases). The germline V gene encodes CDR1 MNHEY and CDR2 SVGEGT. The CDR3 is made up of 16 amino acids. V was trimmed by 5 bases and J by 4 bases, leaving 20 bases between them. The CDR3 DNA is TGTGCCAGCAGTCAAACACCAGGGGCGATGGGCACTGAAGCTTTCTTT. It translates to CASSQTPGAMGTEAFF.

The chain is built from TRBV6-1 and TRBJ1-2; D remains ambiguous. Per the germline V gene, CDR1 is MNHNS and CDR2 is SASEGT. The CDR3 runs to 11 residues. Trimming removed 6 bases from V and 8 bases from J, with 10 bases in between. The CDR3 DNA reads as TGTGCCAGCAGAAACAGTGAAGGCTACACCTTC. Its protein is CASRNSEGYTF.

At least ten counts were recorded for this clonotype. V and J are TRBV3-1 and TRBJ1-1; D gene unclear. The V gene lost 6 bases and the J gene lost 1 base, with 9 bases spanning the gap. This CDR3 spans 13 amino acids. The V gene's germline CDR1 is LGHDT and CDR2 YNNKEL (reference sequence). The DNA of the CDR3 is TGTGCCAGCAGTCCGAACCAGAACACTGAAGCTTTCTTT. Protein sequence: CASSPNQNTEAFF.

The table lists this clonotype with a few counts. The V gene is TRBV15, the J gene TRBJ1-5, with a weak D call TRBD1 (5 bases). Trimming shortened V by 5 bases and J by 3 bases, and 11 bases separated the two germline ends. In germline, CDR1 is LNHNV, CDR2 YYDKDF (reference sequence). CDR3 size: 14 residues. CDR3 loop: CATSADRNNQPQHF. DNA for the CDR3: TGTGCCACCAGCGCTGACAGAAACAATCAGCCCCAGCATTTT.

V usage is TRBV9 and J usage is TRBJ2-1; 8 nucleotides align to TRBD2. The V and J ends lost 1 base and 5 bases, in that order; junction bases with no gene match: 5. Per the germline V gene, CDR1 is SGDLS and CDR2 is YYNGEE. The CDR3 consists of 15 residues. The CDR3 loop reads CASSVTGGPDNEQFF. The CDR3 bases are TGTGCCAGCAGCGTAACGGGGGGGCCAGACAATGAGCAGTTCTTC.

This clonotype has only a few counts. The chain recombines TRBV10-3 with TRBJ2-5; D is uncertain. This CDR3 has 14 residues. The germline V gene encodes CDR1 ENHRY and CDR2 SYGVKD. Trimming took 6 bases from V and 1 from J, leaving 12 bases between them. The CDR3 coding sequence is TGTGCCATCAGGGACCACGGCCCCCAAGAGACCCAGTACTTC. It is translated as CAIRDHGPQETQYF.

In this sample, this clonotype turned up a few times. The V gene is TRBV15, the J gene TRBJ1-1, with 7 bases fitting TRBD1. The CDR3 contains 15 residues. Germline V gives CDR1 LNHNV, CDR2 YYDKDF (reference sequence). With 3 bases clipped from V and 4 bases from J, the junction kept 8 bases outside the gene matches. The CDR3 region is CATSSRQGASTEAFF. The CDR3 DNA reads as TGTGCCACCAGCAGTCGACAGGGCGCCAGCACTGAAGCTTTCTTT.

V gene TRBV29-1 combines with J gene TRBJ1-2; D is ambiguous. The CDR3 sequence is 9 residues long. CDR1 is SQVTM, CDR2 ANQGSEA, per germline. V was cut by 4 bases and J by 8 bases, with 5 bases left in between. CDR3 in amino acids: CSVVEGYTF. The CDR3 nucleotides read TGCAGCGTTGTTGAAGGCTACACCTTC.

V is TRBV5-1 and J is TRBJ1-2; TRBD1 matches at 8 bases. From germline, CDR1 is SGHRS and CDR2 YFSETQ. The CDR3 loop spans 15 amino acids. J gave up 1 base and V 4 bases, and 6 bases lay outside the gene matches. As DNA, the CDR3 is TGCGCCAGCAGCAATCAACAGGGGGGTAACTATGGCTACACCTTC. Protein: CASSNQQGGNYGYTF.

This clonotype appeared many times. The chain has TRBV11-2 and TRBJ1-4, with TRBD1 matching 12 bases. Germline CDR1 and CDR2: SGHAT and FQNNGV. The CDR3 consists of 17 residues. After removal of 4 bases from V and 7 bases from J, the junction contained 10 bases not matched to a gene. The CDR3 nucleotides read TGTGCCAGCAGCTGGGGACAGGGGGCTCAGTCTACTGAAAAACTGTTTTTT. Protein product: CASSWGQGAQSTEKLFF.

A few counts support this clonotype. The gene calls are TRBV11-2 and TRBJ1-2; TRBD1 might be the D (6 bases). The CDR3 loop spans 16 amino acids. Germline V gene sequence: CDR1 SGHAT, CDR2 FQNNGV. Trimming left V 0 bases short and J 8 bases short, with 19 bases between. The CDR3 protein is CASSLDPGGGSLGYTF. CDR3 sequence (DNA): TGTGCCAGCAGCTTAGATCCCGGAGGGGGGAGTTTGGGCTACACCTTC.

The V gene is TRBV6-2 or TRBV6-3, the J gene TRBJ1-3, with TRBD1 matching 7 bases. V trimming: 6 bases; J trimming: 6 bases; junction bases outside the gene matches: 8. Germline CDR1 MNHEY, CDR2 SVGEGT. This CDR3 region has 14 residues. The CDR3 coding sequence is TGTGCCAGCAGAAAACAGGGGAAGGCAAACACCATATATTTT. Encoded protein: CASRKQGKANTIYF.

Regarding this clonotype: One end of the junction is discordant with germline, which a read error may explain. The chain uses TRBV4-1 and TRBJ2-1; 8 positions match TRBD2. CDR1 and CDR2 from the germline V gene are MGHRA and YSYEKL. The CDR3 is made up of 15 amino acids. This CDR3 reads CARSQGGGSYNEQFF. CDR3 in DNA: TGCGCCCGCAGCCAAGGCGGGGGGAGCTACAATGAGCAGTTCTTC.